The entry below describes one T cell receptor (beta chain). Its target is not known. It was into CD45RA+ naive and CD45RA-negative memory subsets that the CD4+ cells were split. Per germline, CDR1 SGDLS and CDR2 YYNGEE. This CDR3 spans 17 amino acids. Losses at the gene ends were 3 bases for V and 2 bases for J; bases not matched to a gene: 9. This sample is part of a study of shared clonotypes between healthy human individuals. On the study more broadly: Per-donor plates numbered three CD4 naive, three CD4 memory, two CD8 naive and one CD8 memory. Study conclusions and caveats: The study generally estimated greater richness for naive than memory subsets.

The authors split each subset's genomic DNA evenly across several immunoSEQ plates. Clones were sequenced by immunoSEQ multiplex PCR, and TCRdb holds only the in-frame ones, with some missing. The repertoire holds about 610,000 clones, with roughly 97% as singletons. Specimen: naive CD4+ T cells sorted from blood. Subset defined: CD45RA+ positively selected. This clonotype originated in a woman in her twenties or thirties in good health. The V gene is TRBV9, the J gene TRBJ2-1; 9 positions agree with TRBD2. The CDR3 DNA reads as TGTGCCAGCAGCGCGAACCCCCGGACTAGCGCCTACAATGAGCAGTTCTTC. Translated, it gives CASSANPRTSAYNEQFF.